This T cell receptor beta chain was identified in a study of blood T cell repertoires in COVID-19. Study-wide context: Acute and convalescent COVID-19 samples came from the United States, Italy and Spain.

Per the study methods: Using reference gene primer amplification, nucleated cell counts were estimated. Here immunoSEQ multiplex PCR was the method, and the copy in TCRdb shows in-frame clones only, minus some. V and J calls and clone size are copied from that table; D and trimming were computed from the DNA. The table lists 100,000 to 150,000 clones, approximately 83% of them singletons, with 16% in the top ten. The CDR3 is 13 amino acids. Germline V gene sequence: CDR1 SGHTA, CDR2 FQGNSA. J gave up 6 bases and V 4 bases, and 3 bases lay outside the gene matches. J is TRBJ2-3 and V is TRBV7-2; 8 bases match TRBD1. This TCR came from a woman in her forties or fifties with acute or convalescent COVID-19. The sample consisted of peripheral blood. This chain's CDR3 is CASSSQGADTQYF. The CDR3 nucleotides are TGTGCCAGCAGCTCCCAGGGGGCGGATACGCAGTATTTT.